This entry lists 17 T cell receptor beta chains sequenced from one sample in a study of OX40 agonist ivuxolimab in advanced cancers. The method was immunoSEQ multiplex PCR; TCRdb's version includes in-frame clones alone and lacks a portion of them. The sample lists roughly 77,000 clones, just under 95% occurring once. This sample comprised CD4+ or CD8+ T cells sorted from blood, obtained in a trial of the OX40 agonist ivuxolimab. These receptors were collected from an adult with an advanced solid tumor such as melanoma, head and neck, liver or kidney cancer.

The rearrangement links TRBV5-1 to TRBJ1-4, with a tentative D call TRBD1 (6 bases). The germline V gene has CDR1 SGHRS and CDR2 YFSETQ. V lost 4 bases to trimming and J lost 10 bases, with 20 bases between them. This CDR3 has 15 residues. The CDR3 DNA sequence: TGCGCCAGCAGCGGAACAGGGTCGGAAACGGGAAAACTGTTTTTT. The encoded protein is CASSGTGSETGKLFF. The full variable domain, completed using reference TRBV5-1 and TRBJ1-4, is KAGVTQTPRYLIKTRGQQVTLSCSPISGHRSVSWYQQTPGQGLQFLFEYFSETQRNKGNFPGRFSGRQFSNSRSEMNVSTLELGDSALYLCASSGTGSETGKLFFGSGTQLSVL.

The rearrangement joins TRBV6-5 to TRBJ1-5; D remains ambiguous. This CDR3 is 12 amino acids long. V was cut by 10 bases and J by 1 base, with 8 bases left in between. The germline V gene has CDR1 MNHEY and CDR2 SVGAGI. The CDR3 sequence: CATSGSNQPQHF. CDR3 bases: TGTGCCACCAGCGGGAGCAATCAGCCCCAGCATTTT.

V usage is TRBV5-4 and J usage is TRBJ1-4, with D possibly being TRBD1 (6 bases). The CDR3 covers 14 residues. The germline V gene has CDR1 SGHNT and CDR2 YYREEE (reference sequence). V lost 4 bases and J 1 base, leaving 8 bases between the germline ends. The CDR3 spells CASSLRGTNEKLFF. The CDR3 bases are TGTGCCAGCAGCCTCAGGGGAACTAATGAAAAACTGTTTTTT. Full variable domain (outside the CDR3, taken from reference TRBV5-4 and TRBJ1-4): ETGVTQSPTHLIKTRGQQVTLRCSSQSGHNTVSWYQQALGQGPQFIFQYYREEENGRGNFPPRFSGLQFPNYSSELNVNALELDDSALYLCASSLRGTNEKLFFGSGTQLSVL.

V and J are TRBV6-5 and TRBJ1-2, with 8 bases that match TRBD1. V gave up 6 bases and J gave up 5 bases; unmatched junction bases: 11. This CDR3 is built from 15 residues. Germline values: CDR1 MNHEY, CDR2 SVGAGI. In nucleotides, the CDR3 is TGTGCCAGCAGCCCGGGAACGGGACAGGAATATGGCTACACCTTC. Its protein is CASSPGTGQEYGYTF.

The V gene is TRBV6-5, the J gene TRBJ2-5, with D perhaps TRBD1 (5 bases). This CDR3 is 14 amino acids long. In germline, CDR1 is MNHEY, CDR2 SVGAGI. V gave up 0 bases and J gave up 5 bases, with 10 bases separating them. The CDR3 nucleotides are TGTGCCAGCAGTTACTCTAGGGGCTGGGAGACCCAGTACTTC. Translating it yields CASSYSRGWETQYF.

This sequence joins TRBV7-2 and TRBJ2-5, with a tentative D call TRBD1 (6 bases). Germline CDR1 reads SGHTA; CDR2 reads FQGNSA. CDR3 size: 15 residues. Deletions cut 3 bases from V and 1 base from J, with 12 bases between. CDR3 sequence (DNA): TGTGCCAGCAGCTTCACAGGGACCTCCCAAGAGACCCAGTACTTC. The encoded protein is CASSFTGTSQETQYF.

This clone was counted a single time. V usage is TRBV21-1 and J usage is TRBJ1-2. TRBV21-1 is annotated as a pseudogene. This CDR3 contains 15 residues. In nucleotides, the CDR3 is TGTGCCAGCAGCAACCCTTGCCACAGCGACTATGGCTACACCTTC. Translation gives CASSNPCHSDYGYTF.

V usage is TRBV27 and J usage is TRBJ1-2, with TRBD1 identical over 8 bases. CDR3 length equals 13 residues. CDR1 and CDR2 (germline): MNHEY, SMNVEV (reference sequence). V lost 7 bases and J lost 7; bases outside the gene matches: 8. This chain's CDR3 is CASKVLGQGGYTF. CDR3 nucleotides: TGTGCCAGCAAGGTTCTAGGACAGGGTGGCTACACCTTC.

This chain joins TRBV5-4 and TRBJ2-1, with 8 bases lining up with TRBD1. The germline CDR1 and CDR2 sequences are SGHNT and YYREEE (reference sequence). This CDR3 region has 14 residues. V lost 4 bases, J lost 7 bases, and 7 bases stayed unmatched. DNA for the CDR3: TGTGCCAGCAGCCCAGGGGGCGCGGGGAATGAGCAGTTCTTC. Its translation is CASSPGGAGNEQFF.

The rearrangement links TRBV29-1 to TRBJ1-1; perhaps TRBD1 as D (6 bases). Germline assignment: CDR1 SQVTM and CDR2 ANQGSEA. The CDR3 contains 12 residues. V shed 5 bases and J shed 2 bases, with 9 bases lying between them. The CDR3 DNA reads TGCAGCGTTTACAGGGTCAACACTGAAGCTTTCTTT. This codes for CSVYRVNTEAFF.

The chain recombines TRBV28 with TRBJ1-3, with 7 positions matching TRBD1. This CDR3 has 14 residues. V gave up 5 bases and J gave up 9 bases; unmatched junction bases: 10. Germline V gene lookup returns CDR1 MDHEN and CDR2 SYDVKM. The CDR3 sequence is CASSLGQLSGTIYF. The CDR3 bases are TGTGCCAGCAGTCTGGGACAGCTTAGTGGCACCATATATTTT.

V is TRBV4-1 and J is TRBJ2-3; D might be TRBD2 (5 bases). Germline V gives CDR1 MGHRA, CDR2 YSYEKL. The CDR3 extends over 15 amino acids. V lost 0 bases and J lost 6, with 13 bases in between. CDR3 sequence (DNA): TGCGCCAGCAGCCAAGACGGAGGCAGCCTGGATACGCAGTATTTT. Its translation is CASSQDGGSLDTQYF.

The chain links TRBV6-5 to TRBJ2-7; 9 bases align to TRBD2. Trimming removed 6 bases from V and 3 bases from J; junction bases left unmatched: 9. The CDR3 runs to 15 residues. Germline-derived CDR1 and CDR2 are MNHEY and SVGAGI. As DNA, the CDR3 is TGTGCCAGCAGAACCTCGACTAGCGGCCACTACGAGCAGTACTTC. Its translation: CASRTSTSGHYEQYF.

A remark on this clone: The same CDR3 arises from other DNA sequences in this sample as well. The rearrangement links TRBV28 to TRBJ1-5; D is ambiguous. The V end lost 4 bases, the J end lost 7 bases, and 8 bases lay between the germline ends. This CDR3 spans 12 amino acids. Germline values: CDR1 MDHEN, CDR2 SYDVKM. The CDR3 loop reads CASSSGGQPQHF. The CDR3 DNA reads as TGTGCCAGCAGTTCGGGCGGACAGCCCCAGCATTTT.

The genes are TRBV5-1 and TRBJ2-5, with D perhaps TRBD1 (5 bases). The CDR3 totals 15 residues. Germline lookup yields CDR1 SGHRS and CDR2 YFSETQ. Trimming removed 4 bases from V and 0 bases from J, with 13 bases in between. The CDR3 DNA sequence: TGCGCCAGCAGCGGCTCGACAGCGTACCAAGAGACCCAGTACTTC. This sequence encodes CASSGSTAYQETQYF. Together with reference TRBV5-1 and TRBJ2-5, the CDR3 gives the full variable domain: KAGVTQTPRYLIKTRGQQVTLSCSPISGHRSVSWYQQTPGQGLQFLFEYFSETQRNKGNFPGRFSGRQFSNSRSEMNVSTLELGDSALYLCASSGSTAYQETQYFGPGTRLLVL.

The chain employs TRBV5-1 and TRBJ1-6; D gene ambiguous. The V gene's germline CDR1 is SGHRS and CDR2 YFSETQ. Trimming took off 0 bases at V and 13 bases at J, with 11 bases between the two ends. This CDR3 region has 13 residues. CDR3 sequence reads: CASSLDSSVPLHF. Written as DNA, the CDR3 is TGCGCCAGCAGCTTGGACAGTTCCGTTCCCCTCCACTTT.

The chain is built from TRBV6-1 and TRBJ1-4; 9 bases line up with TRBD1. The germline V gene has CDR1 MNHNS and CDR2 SASEGT. Trimming at V came to 7 bases and at J to 5 bases, leaving 8 bases not matched to a gene. This CDR3 has 15 amino acids. This chain's CDR3 is CASTFWGTGNEKLFF. CDR3 bases: TGTGCCAGCACCTTTTGGGGGACAGGGAATGAAAAACTGTTTTTT.